This note documents a single TCR beta chain sequence. Its specificity is not known. The data were produced by immunoSEQ multiplex PCR, yet TCRdb's version contains in-frame clones alone and is incomplete. The table has around 92,000 clones, 83% seen once. The data belong to a study of a mutant IDH1 vaccine in newly diagnosed glioma. Across the study: There were 62.5% males and approximately 38% females among treated patients, whose mean age was approximately 40 years. Study-level points and caveats: Top-clonotype changes in peripheral T cells seemed unrelated to pseudoprogression.

V was pared by 11 bases and J by 9 bases, with 14 bases between. This CDR3 has 11 amino acids. Germline CDR1 MNHNS, CDR2 SASEGT. Time point denoted: baseline, week 1 (first vaccination visit). Treatment meaning: pre-vaccination baseline after standard-of-care therapy. Tumors from donors were new WHO grade 3 or 4 IDH1-mutant astrocytomas with ATRX loss. The sequenced sample was PBMCs, obtained from a glioma patient treated with radiotherapy, temozolomide or both. The source of this sequence is a woman aged 45-60 years with glioma. The chain couples TRBV6-1 to TRBJ1-5; D uncertain. CDR3 loop: CAVRKTGPQHF. Written as DNA, the CDR3 is TGTGCCGTTAGAAAGACGGGGCCCCAGCATTTT.